Each of the 19 T cell receptor beta chains below was sequenced from the same sample in a study of T cell changes during pregnancy in multiple sclerosis. Clones were read by immunoSEQ multiplex PCR, and TCRdb kept only the in-frame ones, dropping some. The sample records about 72,000 clones, roughly 91% being singletons. This sample comprised peripheral blood, obtained in the third trimester of pregnancy. The receptors shown here come from a female donor in good health, enrolled as a control in a pregnancy study.

This rearrangement joins TRBV5-1 to TRBJ1-3; maybe TRBD1 (5 bases). Looked up from germline, CDR1 is SGHRS and CDR2 is YFSETQ. V lost 0 bases, J lost 0 bases, and 7 bases lay in between. This CDR3 is 15 amino acids long. The CDR3 sequence: CASSLAQGSGNTIYF. In nucleotides, the CDR3 is TGCGCCAGCAGCTTGGCGCAGGGCTCTGGAAACACCATATATTTT.

This chain connects TRBV5-1 to TRBJ1-1; D remains ambiguous. The V and J ends lost 0 bases and 0 bases respectively, with 6 bases between them. This CDR3 comprises 14 residues. From germline, CDR1 is SGHRS and CDR2 YFSETQ. CDR3 region: CASSLDPLNTEAFF. As DNA, the CDR3 is TGCGCCAGCAGCTTGGATCCCTTGAACACTGAAGCTTTCTTT.

The V gene is TRBV25-1, the J gene TRBJ1-4, with D tentatively TRBD1 (5 bases). Germline CDR1 reads MGHDK; CDR2 reads SYGVNS. This CDR3 spans 12 amino acids. Between the trimmed V and J ends, which lost 9 bases and 7 bases, there was a span of 12 bases. CDR3 residues: CASRAGVEKLFF. The CDR3 DNA sequence: TGTGCCAGTCGGGCGGGGGTTGAAAAACTGTTTTTT. The whole variable domain, remainder taken from reference TRBV25-1 and TRBJ1-4, is EADIYQTPRYLVIGTGKKITLECSQTMGHDKMYWYQQDPGMELHLIHYSYGVNSTEKGDLSSESTVSRIRTEHFPLTLESARPSHTSQYLCASRAGVEKLFFGSGTQLSVL.

V is TRBV7-2 and J is TRBJ2-1, with TRBD2 matching 10 bases. CDR3 length: 16 amino acids. CDR1 SGHTA and CDR2 FQGNSA come from the germline V gene. With V trimmed by 3 bases and J by 4 bases, 6 bases remained unmatched. In DNA, the CDR3 is TGTGCCAGCAGCTTGACCAGCGGGGGGGCTTACAATGAGCAGTTCTTC. It translates to CASSLTSGGAYNEQFF.

The V gene is TRBV4-2, the J gene TRBJ2-7; 8 nucleotides match TRBD2. The V and J ends lost 1 base and 3 bases, in that order; junction bases with no gene match: 8. This CDR3 contains 16 residues. CDR1 and CDR2 (germline): LGHNA, YNFKEQ. The CDR3 loop reads CASSQAGGARSYEQYF. The CDR3 DNA reads as TGTGCCAGCAGCCAAGCCGGGGGGGCACGTAGCTACGAGCAGTACTTC.

This sequence joins TRBV28 and TRBJ2-7, with 8 bases fitting TRBD2. Germline V gene lookup returns CDR1 MDHEN and CDR2 SYDVKM. Trimming at V came to 10 bases and at J to 3 bases, leaving 5 bases not matched to a gene. The CDR3 runs 12 residues. For the CDR3, the DNA is TGTGCCACCCGGAGCGGGAGCTACGAGCAGTACTTC. Its protein product is CATRSGSYEQYF. The whole variable domain, filled in from reference TRBV28 and TRBJ2-7, reads DVKVTQSSRYLVKRTGEKVFLECVQDMDHENMFWYRQDPGLGLRLIYFSYDVKMKEKGDIPEGYSVSREKKERFSLILESASTNQTSMYLCATRSGSYEQYFGPGTRLTVT.

This chain connects TRBV6-5 to TRBJ1-2; D remains ambiguous. Germline CDR1 is MNHEY and CDR2 is SVGAGI. Trimming left V 4 bases short and J 8 bases short, with 11 bases between. The length of the CDR3 is 12 residues. The CDR3 DNA reads as TGTGCCAGCAGTTCACGGTTAGCGGGCTACACCTTC. This encodes CASSSRLAGYTF.

J is TRBJ2-5 and V is TRBV11-3; 7 positions agree with TRBD1. Germline V gene lookup returns CDR1 SGHNT and CDR2 YENEEA. The length of the CDR3 is 15 residues. V gave up 1 base and J gave up 2 bases; unmatched junction bases: 4. CDR3 loop: CASSLGTGVQETQYF. The CDR3 DNA reads as TGTGCCAGCAGCTTAGGAACAGGGGTACAAGAGACCCAGTACTTC. Together with reference TRBV11-3 and TRBJ2-5, the CDR3 gives the full variable domain: EAGVVQSPRYKIIEKKQPVAFWCNPISGHNTLYWYLQNLGQGPELLIRYENEEAVDDSQLPKDRFSAERLKGVDSTLKIQPAELGDSAVYLCASSLGTGVQETQYFGPGTRLLVL.

This chain links TRBV9 with TRBJ1-1, with D perhaps TRBD1 (6 bases). V dropped 4 bases and J dropped 6 bases, with 13 bases sitting between them. Germline V lookup: CDR1 SGDLS, CDR2 YYNGEE. The CDR3 is 13 residues long. The CDR3 reads CASSSNRVPEAFF. The CDR3 coding sequence is TGTGCCAGCAGCTCAAACAGGGTTCCTGAAGCTTTCTTT.

The CDR3 sequence: CASSWNRADTGELFF. In DNA, the CDR3 is TGTGCCAGCAGCTGGAACAGGGCCGACACCGGGGAGCTGTTTTTT. The J gene is TRBJ2-2, the V gene TRBV7-2, with D possibly being TRBD1 (6 bases). The CDR3 is 15 amino acids. V was trimmed by 4 bases and J by 3 bases, leaving 12 bases between them. From germline, CDR1 is SGHTA and CDR2 FQGNSA.

The CDR3: CASSYPVAYEQYF. The DNA for the CDR3 is TGTGCCAGCAGTTATCCGGTAGCCTACGAGCAGTACTTC. V is TRBV28 and J is TRBJ2-7; no clear D. V lost 4 bases to trimming and J lost 2 bases, with 9 bases between them. CDR1 and CDR2 from the germline V gene are MDHEN and SYDVKM. CDR3 length: 13 amino acids.

This clone was counted a single time. V usage is TRBV6-1 and J usage is TRBJ2-3; 8 bases fit TRBD1. Germline trimming cut 5 bases from V and 4 bases from J; bases unmatched to any gene: 5. The germline CDR1 and CDR2 sequences are MNHNS and SASEGT. The CDR3 is made up of 14 amino acids. This CDR3 reads CASSRTGKADTQYF. In DNA form, the CDR3 reads TGTGCCAGCAGTCGGACAGGGAAGGCAGATACGCAGTATTTT.

The chain has TRBV5-4 and TRBJ1-2, with TRBD1 as a possible D gene (6 bases). V lost 1 base to trimming and J lost 8 bases, with 15 bases between them. CDR3 length: 14 amino acids. Looked up from germline, CDR1 is SGHNT and CDR2 is YYREEE (reference sequence). The chain's CDR3 is CASSLQGQGKGYTF. In nucleotides, the CDR3 is TGTGCCAGCAGCTTGCAGGGGCAGGGAAAGGGCTACACCTTC.

This clone was recorded only once. This rearrangement joins TRBV5-1 to TRBJ2-1; tentatively, D is TRBD2 (5 bases). The germline V and J ends were trimmed by 0 bases and 8 bases, with 12 bases remaining between them. The CDR3 has 14 residues. Germline CDR1 is SGHRS and CDR2 is YFSETQ. This CDR3 is CASSLEEAADEQFF. The CDR3 DNA is TGCGCCAGCAGCTTGGAGGAGGCCGCGGATGAGCAGTTCTTC.

This chain connects TRBV5-1 to TRBJ1-4, with 10 positions matching TRBD1. CDR3 length equals 15 residues. The V gene end was trimmed by 4 bases and the J gene end by 6 bases; junction bases not matched to a gene: 6. The germline CDR1 and CDR2 sequences are SGHRS and YFSETQ. CDR3 amino acids: CASSISGTGDEKLFF. CDR3 DNA sequence: TGCGCCAGCAGCATTTCCGGGACAGGGGATGAAAAACTGTTTTTT.

The table lists this clone with a few counts. This chain uses TRBV7-2 with TRBJ1-2; D is ambiguous. V dropped 1 base and J dropped 0 bases, with 3 bases sitting between them. The germline CDR1 and CDR2 sequences are SGHTA and FQGNSA. The CDR3 has 13 amino acids. The CDR3 protein is CASSLGANYGYTF. CDR3 nucleotides: TGTGCCAGCAGCTTAGGAGCTAACTATGGCTACACCTTC.

In nucleotides, the CDR3 is TGCGCCAGCAGCCGAGGGGACAGGCTTAATAATTCACCCCTCCACTTT. Translated: CASSRGDRLNNSPLHF. The rearrangement uses TRBV4-3 and TRBJ1-6; 8 bases are shared with TRBD1. With V trimmed by 4 bases and J by 5 bases, 7 bases remained unmatched. This CDR3 is built from 16 residues. Germline lookup yields CDR1 LGHNA and CDR2 YSLEER.

This chain uses TRBV15 with TRBJ2-7; 8 bases match TRBD1. V lost 3 bases and J lost 2; bases outside the gene matches: 9. Germline loops: CDR1 LNHNV, CDR2 YYDKDF (reference sequence). The CDR3 covers 16 residues. CDR3 sequence (DNA): TGTGCCACCAGCAGCCCCCCGGGACAGGCTACCTACGAGCAGTACTTC. As protein: CATSSPPGQATYEQYF.

CDR3 sequence (DNA): TGTGCCAGCAGAGAATACAGGGAAGAAGGGAATCAGCCCCAGCATTTT. Its translation is CASREYREEGNQPQHF. The chain employs TRBV6-1 and TRBJ1-5; possible D gene TRBD1, 6 bases. The germline CDR1 and CDR2 sequences are MNHNS and SASEGT. V shed 6 bases and J shed 4 bases, with 19 bases lying between them. The CDR3 is made up of 16 amino acids.